Sequencing of this T cell receptor (beta chain) was carried out in a study of T cell responses to AZD1222 COVID-19 vaccine. Findings of the study overall: After the peak T cell response, and only then, were repertoires sampled. Donors in the cohort were predominantly white British and more often female, and clonal diversity was possibly underestimated. Across spike, vaccine-associated CD4 TCRs were found, dominant at 160-218 and 743-854.

This clone was seen once. What it recognizes is unknown. V was cut by 2 bases and J by 4 bases, with 13 bases left in between. The V gene's germline CDR1 is SGHDT and CDR2 YYEEEE. This CDR3 has 14 amino acids. Profiling relied on immunoSEQ multiplex PCR, and the TCRdb table lists in-frame clones only, not all of them. The profile covers about 100,000 clones, with approximately 90% appearing a single time and under 2% taken by the ten largest. The rearrangement joins TRBV5-6 to TRBJ2-7; the D gene is possibly TRBD1 (5 bases). The sample here was peripheral blood, taken on day 0 of AZD1222 vaccination. This TCR was sampled from an adult in good health. The DNA of the CDR3 is TGTGCCAGCAGCTTCCGGTCCAGGGCGTACGAGCAGTACTTC. Translating it yields CASSFRSRAYEQYF.